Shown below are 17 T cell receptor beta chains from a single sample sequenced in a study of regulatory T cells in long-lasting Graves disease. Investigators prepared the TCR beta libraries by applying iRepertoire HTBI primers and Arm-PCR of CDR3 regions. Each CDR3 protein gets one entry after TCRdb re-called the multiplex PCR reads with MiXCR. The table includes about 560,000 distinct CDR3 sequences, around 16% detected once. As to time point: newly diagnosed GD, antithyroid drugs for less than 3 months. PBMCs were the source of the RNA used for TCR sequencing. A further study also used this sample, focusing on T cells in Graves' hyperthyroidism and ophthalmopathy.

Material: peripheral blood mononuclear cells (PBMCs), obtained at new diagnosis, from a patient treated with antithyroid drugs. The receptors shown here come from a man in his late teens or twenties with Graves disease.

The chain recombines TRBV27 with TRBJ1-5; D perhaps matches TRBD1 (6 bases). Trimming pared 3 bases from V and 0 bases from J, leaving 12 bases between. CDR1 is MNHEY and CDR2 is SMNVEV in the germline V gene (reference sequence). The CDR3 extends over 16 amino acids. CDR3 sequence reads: CASSLGAVGSNQPQHF. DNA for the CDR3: TGTGCCAGCAGTTTGGGGGCGGTGGGTAGCAATCAGCCCCAGCATTTT.

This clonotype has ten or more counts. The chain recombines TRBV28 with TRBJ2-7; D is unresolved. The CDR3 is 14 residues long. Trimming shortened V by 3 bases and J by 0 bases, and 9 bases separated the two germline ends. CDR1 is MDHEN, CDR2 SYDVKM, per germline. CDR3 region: CASSLTVSSYEQYF. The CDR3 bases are TGTGCCAGCAGTTTGACGGTGAGCTCCTACGAGCAGTACTTC.

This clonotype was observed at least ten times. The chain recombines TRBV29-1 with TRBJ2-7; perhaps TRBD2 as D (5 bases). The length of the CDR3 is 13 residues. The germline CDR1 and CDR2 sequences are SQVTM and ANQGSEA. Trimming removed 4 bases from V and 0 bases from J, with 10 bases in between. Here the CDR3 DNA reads TGCAGCGTTGGCGGCGGGCCCTCCTACGAGCAGTACTTC. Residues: CSVGGGPSYEQYF.

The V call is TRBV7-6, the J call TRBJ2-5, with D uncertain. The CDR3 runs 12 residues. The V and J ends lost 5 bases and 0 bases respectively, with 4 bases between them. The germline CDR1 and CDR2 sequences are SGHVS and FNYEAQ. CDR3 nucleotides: TGTGCCAGCAGCGCTTACCAAGAGACCCAGTACTTC. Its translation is CASSAYQETQYF.

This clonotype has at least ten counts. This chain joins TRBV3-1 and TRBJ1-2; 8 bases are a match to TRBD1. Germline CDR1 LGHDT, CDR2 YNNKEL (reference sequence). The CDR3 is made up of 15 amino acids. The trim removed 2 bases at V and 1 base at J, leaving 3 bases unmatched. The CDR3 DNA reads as TGTGCCAGCAGCCAATTGGACAGGGATAACTATGGCTACACCTTC. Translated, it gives CASSQLDRDNYGYTF.

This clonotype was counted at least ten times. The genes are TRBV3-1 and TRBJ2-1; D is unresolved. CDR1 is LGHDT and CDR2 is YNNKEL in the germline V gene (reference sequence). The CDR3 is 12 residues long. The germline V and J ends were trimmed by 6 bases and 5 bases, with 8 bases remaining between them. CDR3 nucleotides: TGTGCCAGCAGTCCTCTAAACAATGAGCAGTTCTTC. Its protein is CASSPLNNEQFF.

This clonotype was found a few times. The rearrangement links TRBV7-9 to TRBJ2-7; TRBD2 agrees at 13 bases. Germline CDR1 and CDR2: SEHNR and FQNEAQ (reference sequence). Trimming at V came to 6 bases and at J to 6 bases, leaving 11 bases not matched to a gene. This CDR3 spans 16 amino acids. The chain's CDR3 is CASRQLGTSGMGEQYF. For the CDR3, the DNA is TGTGCCAGCAGACAACTCGGGACTAGCGGGATGGGCGAGCAGTACTTC.

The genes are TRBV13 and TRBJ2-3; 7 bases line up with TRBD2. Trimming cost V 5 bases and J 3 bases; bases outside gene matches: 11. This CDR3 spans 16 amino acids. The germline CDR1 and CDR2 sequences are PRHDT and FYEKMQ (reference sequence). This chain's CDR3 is CASSPRGGRVTDTQYF. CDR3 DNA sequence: TGTGCCAGCAGCCCCCGTGGCGGGAGAGTGACAGATACGCAGTATTTT.

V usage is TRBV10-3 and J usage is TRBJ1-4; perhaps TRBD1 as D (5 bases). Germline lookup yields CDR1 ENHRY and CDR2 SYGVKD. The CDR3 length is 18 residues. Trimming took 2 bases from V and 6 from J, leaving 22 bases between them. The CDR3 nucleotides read TGTGCCATCAGTGAGCCCGAGATATTTTCCACAGGAGATGAAAAACTGTTTTTT. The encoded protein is CAISEPEIFSTGDEKLFF.

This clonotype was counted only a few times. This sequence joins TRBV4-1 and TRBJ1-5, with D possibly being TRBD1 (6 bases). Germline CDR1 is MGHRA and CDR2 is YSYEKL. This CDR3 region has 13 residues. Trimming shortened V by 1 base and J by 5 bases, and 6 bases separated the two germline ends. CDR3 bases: TGCGCCAGCAGCCAAGGACAGGATCAGCCCCAGCATTTT. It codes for CASSQGQDQPQHF.

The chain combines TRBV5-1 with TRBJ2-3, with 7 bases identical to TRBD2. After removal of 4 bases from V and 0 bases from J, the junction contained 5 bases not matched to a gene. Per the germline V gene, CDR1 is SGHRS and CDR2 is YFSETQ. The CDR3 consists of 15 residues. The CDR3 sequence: CASSAGLTSTDTQYF. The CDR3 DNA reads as TGCGCCAGCAGCGCGGGACTAACTAGCACAGATACGCAGTATTTT.

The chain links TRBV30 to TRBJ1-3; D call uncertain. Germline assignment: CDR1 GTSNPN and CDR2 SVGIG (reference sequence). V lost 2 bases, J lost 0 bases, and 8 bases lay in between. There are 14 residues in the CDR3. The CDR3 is CAWSIGFSGNTIYF. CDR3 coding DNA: TGTGCCTGGAGTATAGGATTCTCTGGAAACACCATATATTTT.

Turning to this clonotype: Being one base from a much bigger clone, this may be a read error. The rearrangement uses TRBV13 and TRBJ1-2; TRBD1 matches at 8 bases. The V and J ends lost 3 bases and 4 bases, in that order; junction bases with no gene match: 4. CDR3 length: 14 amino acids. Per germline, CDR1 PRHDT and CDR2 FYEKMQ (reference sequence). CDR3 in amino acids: CASSFAGGSYGYTF. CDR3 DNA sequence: TGTGCCAGCAGCTTTGCAGGGGGCAGCTATGGCTACACCTTC. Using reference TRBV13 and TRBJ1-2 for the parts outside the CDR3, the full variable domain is AAGVIQSPRHLIKEKRETATLKCYPIPRHDTVYWYQQGPGQDPQFLISFYEKMQSDKGSIPDRFSAQQFSDYHSELNMSSLELGDSALYFCASSFAGGSYGYTFGSGTRLTVV.

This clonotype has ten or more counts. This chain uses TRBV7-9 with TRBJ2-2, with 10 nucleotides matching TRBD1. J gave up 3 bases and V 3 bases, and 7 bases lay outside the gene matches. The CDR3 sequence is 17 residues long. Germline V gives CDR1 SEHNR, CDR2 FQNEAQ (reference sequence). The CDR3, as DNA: TGTGCCAGCAGCTTCCGGACAGGGGGAGGTCACACCGGGGAGCTGTTTTTT. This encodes CASSFRTGGGHTGELFF.

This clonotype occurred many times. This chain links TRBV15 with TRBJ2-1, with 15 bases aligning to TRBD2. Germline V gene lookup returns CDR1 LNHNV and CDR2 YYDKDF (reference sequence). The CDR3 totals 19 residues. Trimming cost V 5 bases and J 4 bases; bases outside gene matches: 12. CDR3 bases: TGTGCCACCAGCCTAACTCTCGGGACTAGCGGGAGGAGGTACAATGAGCAGTTCTTC. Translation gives CATSLTLGTSGRRYNEQFF.

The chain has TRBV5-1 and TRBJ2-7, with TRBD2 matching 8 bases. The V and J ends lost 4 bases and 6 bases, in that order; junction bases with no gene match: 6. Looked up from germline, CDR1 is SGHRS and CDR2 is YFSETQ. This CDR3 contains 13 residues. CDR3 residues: CASSASGPAEQYF. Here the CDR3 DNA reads TGCGCCAGCAGCGCTAGCGGGCCAGCCGAGCAGTACTTC.

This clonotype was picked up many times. DNA for the CDR3: TGCGCCAGCAGCTTGGGGGACAGGGTCTACGAGCAGTACTTC. It yields the protein CASSLGDRVYEQYF. This rearrangement joins TRBV5-1 to TRBJ2-7, with 9 nucleotides matching TRBD1. The germline V gene has CDR1 SGHRS and CDR2 YFSETQ. The CDR3 runs 14 residues. Trimming removed 0 bases from V and 3 bases from J; junction bases left unmatched: 1.